These 18 T cell receptor beta chains came from one sample sequenced in a study of technical replicates of blood from a handful of donors. TCRdb's table, derived via immunoSEQ multiplex PCR, lists solely in-frame clones and lacks some. The sample contains 75,000 or so clones, around 94% of which appear only once. The source material was T cells isolated from PBMCs. These receptors all come from a human donor in good health.

This sequence joins TRBV5-1 and TRBJ2-1; 12 nucleotides agree with TRBD2. The CDR3 covers 16 residues. The V segment lost 4 bases and the J segment 2 bases; nucleotides outside the gene matches: 4. Germline lookup yields CDR1 SGHRS and CDR2 YFSETQ. Here the CDR3 DNA reads TGCGCCAGCAGCGAGACTAGCGGGAGCGCCTACAATGAGCAGTTCTTC. Protein product: CASSETSGSAYNEQFF.

The rearrangement joins TRBV6-1 to TRBJ1-2; tentative D call: TRBD1 (6 bases). CDR3 length: 14 amino acids. V lost 8 bases and J 2 bases, leaving 15 bases between the germline ends. CDR1 MNHNS and CDR2 SASEGT come from the germline V gene. The CDR3 nucleotides read TGTGCCAGCGACAGGCCTGAAGGGAACTATGGCTACACCTTC. This translates into CASDRPEGNYGYTF.

V and J are TRBV10-2 and TRBJ1-2; D is uncertain. CDR1 WSHSY and CDR2 SAAADI come from the germline V gene. The V and J ends lost 4 bases and 2 bases respectively, with 11 bases between them. The CDR3 contains 14 residues. This CDR3 reads CASSGEVTNYGYTF. CDR3 DNA: TGCGCCAGCAGTGGCGAAGTCACCAACTATGGCTACACCTTC.

V is TRBV2 and J is TRBJ2-7; no clear D. Germline CDR1 and CDR2: SNHLY and FYNNEI. The CDR3 loop spans 13 amino acids. The V gene lost 3 bases and the J gene lost 4 bases, with 10 bases spanning the gap. The CDR3 coding sequence is TGTGCCAGCAGTGATTCGGTTGTTTACGAGCAGTACTTC. Translated, it gives CASSDSVVYEQYF.

This clone was observed once. The rearrangement uses TRBV27 and TRBJ2-3; 8 positions match TRBD1. This CDR3 is 14 amino acids long. The V and J ends lost 6 bases and 4 bases, in that order; junction bases with no gene match: 6. CDR1 is MNHEY and CDR2 is SMNVEV in the germline V gene (reference sequence). As DNA, the CDR3 is TGTGCCAGCAGAAAAAAGACAGGGGCAGATACGCAGTATTTT. Translation: CASRKKTGADTQYF.

This clone was observed a few times. The chain couples TRBV6-1 to TRBJ2-5, with 14 bases lining up with TRBD2. Germline trimming cut 7 bases from V and 4 bases from J; bases unmatched to any gene: 5. The CDR3 is 15 residues long. Germline V CDR1 and CDR2: MNHNS, SASEGT. The CDR3 nucleotides are TGTGCCAGCACCGTCGGGACTAGCGGGAGAGAGACCCAGTACTTC. Translation: CASTVGTSGRETQYF.

The rearrangement links TRBV6-1 to TRBJ2-2; no reliable D call. Germline lookup yields CDR1 MNHNS and CDR2 SASEGT. The CDR3 is made up of 14 amino acids. V lost 5 bases to trimming and J lost 4 bases, with 11 bases between them. CDR3 DNA sequence: TGTGCCAGCAGTCCTGAGAGTTCCACCGGGGAGCTGTTTTTT. Its protein product is CASSPESSTGELFF.

V is TRBV19 and J is TRBJ1-1; a weak D match, TRBD1 (6 bases). The germline CDR1 and CDR2 sequences are LNHDA and SQIVND (reference sequence). The CDR3 covers 14 residues. Trimming removed 4 bases from V and 5 bases from J, with 14 bases in between. CDR3 nucleotide sequence: TGTGCCAGTAGTACGGGCAGGGGCTATACTGAAGCTTTCTTT. Encoded protein: CASSTGRGYTEAFF.

The J gene is TRBJ2-6, the V gene TRBV2, with D possibly TRBD1 on 5 matching bases. The CDR3 runs to 14 residues. V was cut by 6 bases and J by 0 bases, with 6 bases left in between. Germline V gives CDR1 SNHLY, CDR2 FYNNEI. The CDR3 sequence is CASSDSSGANVLTF. The CDR3 bases are TGTGCCAGCAGCGACAGCTCTGGGGCCAACGTCCTGACTTTC. The full variable domain, its missing parts supplied by reference TRBV2 and TRBJ2-6, is EPEVTQTPSHQVTQMGQEVILRCVPISNHLYFYWYRQILGQKVEFLVSFYNNEISEKSEIFDDQFSVERPDGSNFTLKIRSTKLEDSAMYFCASSDSSGANVLTFGAGSRLTVL.

This chain joins TRBV5-5 and TRBJ2-1, with 7 bases that match TRBD2. In germline, CDR1 is SGHKS, CDR2 YYEKEE (reference sequence). V was clipped by 3 bases and J by 8 bases; unmatched bases: 5. The CDR3 is 13 residues long. This CDR3 is CASSWGGPDEQFF. CDR3 nucleotides: TGTGCCAGCAGCTGGGGAGGGCCGGATGAGCAGTTCTTC.

V gene TRBV7-3 combines with J gene TRBJ2-7; 8 nucleotides match TRBD1. From germline, CDR1 is SGHTA and CDR2 FQGTGA. The CDR3 covers 16 residues. J gave up 2 bases and V 4 bases, and 10 bases lay outside the gene matches. CDR3 coding DNA: TGTGCCAGCAGCTCAGGGACAGGCCAAAGGGCCTACGAGCAGTACTTC. Translation gives CASSSGTGQRAYEQYF.

V gene TRBV11-2 combines with J gene TRBJ2-7, with D perhaps matching TRBD1 (6 bases). Germline loops: CDR1 SGHAT, CDR2 FQNNGV. Trimming removed 1 base from V and 3 bases from J, with 10 bases in between. The length of the CDR3 is 14 residues. The CDR3 DNA reads as TGTGCCAGCAGCTTAGTAGGCAGGGGCTACGAGCAGTACTTC. Amino acids: CASSLVGRGYEQYF.

The chain uses TRBV2 and TRBJ1-2; D is perhaps TRBD1 (5 bases). The CDR3 contains 14 residues. From germline, CDR1 is SNHLY and CDR2 FYNNEI. V was clipped by 6 bases and J by 7 bases, with 18 bases between them. CDR3 amino acids: CASSGPGGVGGYTF. The CDR3 bases are TGTGCCAGCAGCGGGCCGGGGGGGGTGGGTGGCTACACCTTC. Drawing the rest from reference TRBV2 and TRBJ1-2, the complete variable domain is EPEVTQTPSHQVTQMGQEVILRCVPISNHLYFYWYRQILGQKVEFLVSFYNNEISEKSEIFDDQFSVERPDGSNFTLKIRSTKLEDSAMYFCASSGPGGVGGYTFGSGTRLTVV.

The J gene is TRBJ1-5, the V gene TRBV18; no firm D call. Trimming took 4 bases from V and 4 from J, leaving 11 bases between them. CDR1 KGHSH and CDR2 LQKENI come from the germline V gene. The CDR3 runs to 14 residues. The CDR3 DNA sequence: TGTGCCAGCTCACTAGGACGGGAGAATCAGCCCCAGCATTTT. Translation gives CASSLGRENQPQHF.

The gene calls are TRBV11-3 and TRBJ2-7; 11 nucleotides match TRBD1. The CDR3 has 13 residues. The germline V gene has CDR1 SGHNT and CDR2 YENEEA. V was clipped by 3 bases and J by 6 bases; unmatched bases: 1. The CDR3 DNA is TGTGCCAGCAGCTTCGGGACAGGGGGCGAGCAGTACTTC. This gives the protein CASSFGTGGEQYF.

The chain links TRBV2 to TRBJ1-3, with D tentatively TRBD1 (5 bases). Trimming shortened V by 5 bases and J by 4 bases, and 12 bases separated the two germline ends. The CDR3 has 14 residues. CDR1 is SNHLY and CDR2 is FYNNEI in the germline V gene. CDR3 in DNA: TGTGCCAGCAGTCACCTTAGGGGCGGAAACACCATATATTTT. Residues: CASSHLRGGNTIYF.

V and J are TRBV7-8 and TRBJ2-1; 8 bases match TRBD2. Per germline, CDR1 SGHVS and CDR2 FQNEAQ. The CDR3 covers 15 residues. The V and J ends lost 4 bases and 6 bases, in that order; junction bases with no gene match: 8. The CDR3 coding sequence is TGTGCCAGCAGCTGGGGGACTAGTGACGCCAATGAGCAGTTCTTC. As protein: CASSWGTSDANEQFF.

The table lists this clone with a count of one. V and J are TRBV7-6 and TRBJ2-5; TRBD2 aligns across 8 bases. The germline gives CDR1 SGHVS, CDR2 FNYEAQ. The CDR3 consists of 18 residues. Trimming at V came to 5 bases and at J to 1 base, leaving 15 bases not matched to a gene. The CDR3 is CASSLLDGAGGTQETQYF. In DNA form, the CDR3 reads TGTGCCAGCAGCCTCCTGGACGGGGCGGGAGGAACCCAAGAGACCCAGTACTTC. The full variable domain, with the rest looked up from reference TRBV7-6 and TRBJ2-5, is GAGVSQSPRYKVTKRGQDVALRCDPISGHVSLYWYRQALGQGPEFLTYFNYEAQQDKSGLPNDRFSAERPEGSISTLTIQRTEQRDSAMYRCASSLLDGAGGTQETQYFGPGTRLLVL.